This T cell receptor beta chain was sequenced during a study of T cells in Graves' hyperthyroidism and ophthalmopathy. Using RNA transcripts as the source, TCR beta CDR3 regions were amplified. HTBI primers drove first-round RT-PCR of the TCR CDR3. Each CDR3 protein is one row after TCRdb ran MiXCR on the multiplex PCR reads. The repertoire holds about 700,000 distinct CDR3 sequences, with approximately 14% as singletons. CDR1 DFQATT and CDR2 SNEGSKA come from the germline V gene (reference sequence). This CDR3 comprises 15 residues. The V gene end was trimmed by 6 bases and the J gene end by 0 bases; junction bases not matched to a gene: 10.

The chain has TRBV20-1 and TRBJ2-7; 8 bases agree with TRBD2. The source material was blood. The TCR was taken from a woman aged 18-29 years with Graves' hyperthyroidism. DNA for the CDR3: TGCAGTGCCATCCTTTCGACTAGCGCCTCCTACGAGCAGTACTTC. Protein sequence: CSAILSTSASYEQYF.